One and the same sample provided the 2 T cell receptor beta chains below, sequenced in a study of blood T cells in healthy people across ages. For the second PCR, which ran for roughly 6 to 11 cycles, a sample-barcoded 5' primer and a J-beta primer mix were used. A single record per CDR3 protein comes from TCRdb applying MiXCR to the 5' RACE reads. This table holds roughly 680,000 distinct CDR3 sequences, 45% to 50% found once. The sample consisted of blood. The receptor source for this set is a woman in her fifties or sixties in good health.

V gene TRBV12-3 or TRBV12-4 combines with J gene TRBJ2-4; 9 bases are shared with TRBD1. The end of the DNA aligns better with TRBJ2-7, so the J call may be wrong. There are 15 residues in the CDR3. CDR3 DNA: TGTGCCAGCAGTGCCGGGACAGGGAAGGGGAACGAGCAGTACTTC. It yields the protein CASSAGTGKGNEQYF.

The CDR3 region has the DNA TGCAGTGCTAGAGAACTAGCCCGCCAAGAGACCCAGTACTTC. It translates to CSARELARQETQYF. The chain has TRBV20-1 and TRBJ2-5, with D maybe TRBD2 (6 bases). Germline V gene data show CDR1 as DFQATT and CDR2 as SNEGSKA (reference sequence). Trimming took off 0 bases at V and 1 base at J, with 9 bases between the two ends. The CDR3 is 14 residues long.